This T cell receptor beta chain was observed in a study of blood T cell repertoires in COVID-19. In the study overall: Samples came from the United States, Italy and Spain, spanning acute and convalescent COVID-19. The cDNA or gDNA used as material had been derived from T cells, B-cell-depleted T cells, or PBMCs.

Here immunoSEQ multiplex PCR was the method, and the copy in TCRdb shows in-frame clones only, minus some. In the table there are roughly 200,000 clones, roughly 81% of which are singletons. V lost 2 bases and J lost 0, with 14 bases in between. Germline V gene data show CDR1 as SGHDT and CDR2 as YYEEEE. This CDR3 is 16 amino acids long. The sequenced sample was peripheral blood. The sequence was collected from a woman in her 70s with active or convalescent COVID-19. The chain couples TRBV5-6 to TRBJ1-2; weak D call: TRBD1 (6 bases). The CDR3 loop reads CASSFGQPEANYGYTF. Here the CDR3 DNA reads TGTGCCAGCAGCTTTGGACAGCCCGAAGCTAACTATGGCTACACCTTC.